This T cell receptor beta chain was recorded in a study of T cells in Graves' hyperthyroidism and ophthalmopathy (dated by TCRdb to between 2018 and 2020). Describing the broader study: Peripheral blood was collected at initial diagnosis, before any treatment. The paper reports TCR Vbeta CDR3 sequencing of over 120 peripheral blood samples: over 40 ophthalmopathy, under 80 hyperthyroidism and around 17 progressor patients. The roughly 100 discovery patients were randomly split 7:3 into training and test sets. The study also compared thyroid tissue and blood T-cell repertoires from several Graves' hyperthyroidism patients. After sampling, hyperthyroidism patients received methimazole starting at 30 mg daily, and ophthalmopathy patients received high-dose intravenous methylprednisolone. Whether ophthalmopathy could be predicted prospectively was tested in an independent validation cohort made up of some 20 hyperthyroidism patients plus 17 patients who later progressed to ophthalmopathy. To identify distinguishing TCR V-J signatures, a discovery cohort of some 99 patients was used, comprising some 45 with Graves' ophthalmopathy and some 60 with stable Graves' hyperthyroidism. The study at large found these results: A 13 V-J signature model separated ophthalmopathy from stable hyperthyroidism, with about 90% sensitivity and 81.08% specificity in cross-validation and 80%/75% in testing. Most expanded thyroid clonotypes (frequency above 0.001) were also found in blood, which suggests that blood repertoires may mirror thyroid immune responses. In validation, progression to ophthalmopathy was predicted by the model with nearly 71% sensitivity and about 72% specificity, a median of about 6.4 months before onset. Sample size was not statistically predetermined, and blinding of investigators to group allocation was not performed.

There are a few counts of this clonotype. Its target antigen remains unknown. Within one base of it there is no much larger clone, and no base qualities were kept. The CDR3, from cysteine to phenylalanine, totals 16 residues. CDR3 DNA only is kept here, 48 bases in frame from base 1. The junction carries 10 bases between V and J, which are trimmed by 0 bases and 1 base respectively. From a lookup of the germline V gene, CDR1 and CDR2 are LGHNA and YSLEER. A patient counted as having stable Graves' hyperthyroidism if no progression to ophthalmopathy occurred over 18 months of follow-up. Hyperthyroidism patients were aged 18 to 65 years and newly diagnosed, with disease duration of less than 2 months. Exclusion was applied to patients with uncontrolled infections, other autoimmune diseases, pregnancy or lactation. Diagnoses relied on clinical symptoms, serum thyroxine and TRAb, thyroid ultrasound and orbital computed tomography. Ficoll-Paque density gradient centrifugation was used to isolate PBMCs from about 9 ml of fresh peripheral blood. Trizol reagent was used to extract total RNA, and RNA quality was then checked on an Agilent 2100 Bioanalyzer.

The TCR beta CDR3 regions were amplified from the RNA transcripts. The first round of RT-PCR for the TCR CDR3 was performed with the HTBI primer set and the Qiagen OneStep RT-PCR kit. A second multiplex PCR round built the libraries, followed by size selection and purification. The libraries were sequenced on an Illumina HiSeq2000 using paired-end 100 bp reads. In the original analysis: SOAPnuke was used to process the raw data, removing reads that contained adapters or uncalled bases, had a mean Phred below 15, or lacked an exact match to the constant primer or identifier. COPE v1.2.5 was used to merge the high-quality paired reads, and each unique nucleotide sequence was defined as a clonotype. MiTCR v1.1 was used to align the clonotypes against IMGT TRBV, TRBD and TRBJ reference segments. Only V-J combinations with frequency above 0.0001, covering 99% to 99.2% of repertoires, were analysed. A TCS score was defined as the ratio of F50 (clonal expansion) to E x V (chaos), with BLOSUM62-based TCRdist applied between CDR3 peptides within each V-J. Welch's t-statistics and random forest reduced around 550 V-J features to 10 to 15, which were used in a naive Bayes classifier (R e1071). TCRdb reworked the public reads: Q25 trimming with fastp, MiXCR clone assembly, productive beta chains retained. A single entry per CDR3 protein holds the most common genes and DNA from its merged rows. The V and J calls were determined by TCRdb, not by the authors. In all, the sample holds around 560,000 distinct CDR3 sequences, and around 15% of those were seen once. The top ten hold 18% of the sample.

The chain joins TRBV4-3 to TRBJ1-5; matching of 5 bases hints at TRBD1 as the D gene. The sequence derives from a woman between 18 and 30 years old with Graves' hyperthyroidism. Source material: blood. The CDR3 protein sequence reads: CASSQDGTGSNQPQHF. In nucleotide form, the sequence is TGCGCCAGCAGCCAAGATGGGACTGGGAGCAATCAGCCCCAGCATTTT.